This T cell receptor (beta chain) was retrieved from a study of response to subunit inactivated influenza vaccine (dated by TCRdb to 2016 to 2019). Study-level background: The study used deep quantitative T cell receptor repertoire profiling to track responses to a trivalent subunit inactivated influenza vaccine.

The junction shows trimming of 5 bases on V and 9 bases on J, plus 10 bases between the germline ends. Its CDR3 holds 11 amino acids, cysteine through phenylalanine. The CDR3 DNA has 33 bases and is translated from base 1. Library construction relied on RT-PCR. This sample was sequenced with an Illumina HiSeq 2500. TCRdb trimmed public reads at Q25 via fastp, called clones via MiXCR and kept in-frame beta chains. Each CDR3 protein gets just one entry, which takes the most common genes and DNA from the rows behind it. Here the sample has around 650,000 distinct CDR3 sequences; around 16% occur a single time. The ten most abundant clones make up approximately 10% of the sample. This clonotype was picked up a small number of times. Its recognized antigen is unknown. No per-base quality is available; no much larger clone lies one base away. The paper as a whole reports these results and caveats: The authors proposed that each seasonal influenza vaccination may bring in only a limited number of new T cells.

This specimen was PBMCs from blood, taken 12 days after vaccination. Rearrangement joined TRBV12-3 or TRBV12-4 to TRBJ2-5; a confident D gene designation cannot be given. The source is a man over 45 who received an inactivated influenza vaccine. Donor details come from another sample of the same person, matched by shared clones. This receptor carries the CDR3 CASSLGKAQYF. Read as DNA, the sequence is TGTGCCAGCAGTCTGGGGAAGGCCCAGTACTTC.